This is a list of T cell receptor beta chains from one sample in a study of shared clonotypes between healthy human individuals. Some clones are missing from TCRdb's copy, which holds only in-frame ones; the method was immunoSEQ multiplex PCR. The sample comprises hundreds of thousands of clones, more than 70% of which are singletons, and around 12% rests with the top ten. The sample taken for sequencing was PBMCs. Source of these receptors: a woman in her 40s in good health. Some clones in this sample may be carry-over from other donors' samples. The CDR3 runs from the conserved cysteine through the conserved F or W. The D gene is left open where the match is weak. Not all rows give a size; the values are once, few, many and, for expanded clones, a class.

v_gene: TRBV15
j_gene: TRBJ1-1
abundance: -
d_gene: -
CDR3aa: CATSRDGLRLNTEAFF
CDR3nt: TGTGCCACCAGCAGAGATGGACTTAGGTTAAACACTGAAGCTTTCTTT

v_gene: TRBV19
j_gene: TRBJ1-5
abundance: few
d_gene: TRBD1
CDR3aa: CATRPSYRGSHQPQHF
CDR3nt: TGTGCCACCCGACCTAGTTACAGGGGAAGTCATCAGCCCCAGCATTTT

v_gene: TRBV30
j_gene: TRBJ1-4
abundance: -
d_gene: -
CDR3aa: CAWSVPGANEKLFF
CDR3nt: TGTGCCTGGAGCGTCCCGGGGGCGAATGAAAAACTGTTTTTT

v_gene: TRBV7-3
j_gene: TRBJ2-1
abundance: -
d_gene: -
CDR3aa: CASSRVGNNEQFF
CDR3nt: TGTGCCAGCAGCCGAGTCGGCAACAATGAGCAGTTCTTC

v_gene: TRBV28
j_gene: TRBJ1-1
abundance: -
d_gene: -
CDR3aa: CATTTGGRRGAFF
CDR3nt: TGTGCCACCACAACGGGCGGTCGAAGGGGAGCTTTCTTT

v_gene: TRBV7-9
j_gene: TRBJ1-5
abundance: -
d_gene: TRBD1
CDR3aa: CASSLFAGGRNQPQHF
CDR3nt: TGTGCCAGCAGCTTATTTGCAGGGGGCCGGAATCAGCCCCAGCATTTT

v_gene: TRBV15
j_gene: TRBJ1-4
abundance: -
d_gene: -
CDR3aa: CATSRDTATNEKLFF
CDR3nt: TGTGCCACCAGCAGAGATACAGCAACTAATGAAAAACTGTTTTTT

v_gene: TRBV6-5
j_gene: TRBJ1-2
abundance: -
d_gene: -
CDR3aa: CASSSGAHGYTF
CDR3nt: TGTGCCAGCAGTTCGGGGGCGCATGGCTACACCTTC

v_gene: TRBV7-2
j_gene: TRBJ2-3
abundance: -
d_gene: -
CDR3aa: CASSRNPDTQYF
CDR3nt: TGTGCCAGCAGCCGCAATCCAGATACGCAGTATTTT

v_gene: TRBV12-5
j_gene: TRBJ2-7
abundance: -
d_gene: TRBD2
CDR3aa: CASGLGWTSGSHEQYF
CDR3nt: TGTGCTAGTGGTTTGGGATGGACTAGCGGGAGTCACGAGCAGTACTTC

v_gene: TRBV5-4
j_gene: TRBJ1-1
abundance: -
d_gene: -
CDR3aa: CASSPGGNTEAFF
CDR3nt: TGTGCCAGCAGCCCCGGGGGGAACACTGAAGCTTTCTTT

v_gene: TRBV7-9
j_gene: TRBJ2-3
abundance: -
d_gene: TRBD2
CDR3aa: CASSLTGGDTDTQYF
CDR3nt: TGTGCCAGCAGCTTAACGGGGGGGGACACAGATACGCAGTATTTT

v_gene: TRBV10-3
j_gene: TRBJ1-5
abundance: few
d_gene: -
CDR3aa: CASRGGGQPQHF
CDR3nt: TGTGCCTCCCGGGGGGGTGGGCAGCCCCAGCATTTT

v_gene: TRBV27
j_gene: TRBJ2-7
abundance: -
d_gene: TRBD2
CDR3aa: CASRLAGDPSSYEQYF
CDR3nt: TGTGCCAGCAGGCTAGCGGGAGACCCGAGCTCCTACGAGCAGTACTTC

v_gene: TRBV29-1
j_gene: TRBJ1-1
abundance: once
d_gene: -
CDR3aa: CSVDSGYTEAFF
CDR3nt: TGCAGCGTTGACTCAGGGTATACTGAAGCTTTCTTT

v_gene: TRBV19
j_gene: TRBJ2-1
abundance: -
d_gene: TRBD2
CDR3aa: CASTIGLAGGYEQFF
CDR3nt: TGTGCCAGTACCATAGGACTAGCGGGAGGCTATGAGCAGTTCTTC

v_gene: TRBV7-3
j_gene: TRBJ2-5
abundance: few
d_gene: -
CDR3aa: CASSPGQSETQYF
CDR3nt: TGTGCCAGCAGCCCTGGACAGTCAGAGACCCAGTACTTC

v_gene: TRBV28
j_gene: TRBJ1-3
abundance: -
d_gene: -
CDR3aa: CASSFANAGTIYF
CDR3nt: TGTGCCAGCAGTTTCGCCAACGCGGGCACCATATATTTT

v_gene: TRBV5-1
j_gene: TRBJ2-2
abundance: few
d_gene: -
CDR3aa: CASSPRQVANTGELFF
CDR3nt: TGCGCCAGCAGCCCTAGACAGGTAGCGAACACCGGGGAGCTGTTTTTT

v_gene: TRBV7-8
j_gene: TRBJ2-2
abundance: -
d_gene: -
CDR3aa: CASSYGELFF
CDR3nt: TGTGCCAGCAGCTACGGGGAGCTGTTTTTT

v_gene: TRBV4-1
j_gene: TRBJ1-2
abundance: -
d_gene: -
CDR3aa: CASSQASMGGYTF
CDR3nt: TGCGCCAGCAGCCAAGCCTCTATGGGTGGCTACACCTTC

v_gene: TRBV14
j_gene: TRBJ2-1
abundance: -
d_gene: -
CDR3aa: CASSHPGVYNEQFF
CDR3nt: TGTGCCAGCAGCCACCCCGGGGTCTACAATGAGCAGTTCTTC

v_gene: TRBV5-1
j_gene: TRBJ1-5
abundance: -
d_gene: -
CDR3aa: CASSLGGNSNQPQHF
CDR3nt: TGCGCCAGCAGCTTGGGAGGAAATAGCAATCAGCCCCAGCATTTT

v_gene: TRBV19
j_gene: TRBJ1-5
abundance: -
d_gene: -
CDR3aa: CASKTGLGQPQHF
CDR3nt: TGTGCCAGCAAGACAGGTCTCGGGCAGCCCCAGCATTTT

v_gene: TRBV29-1
j_gene: TRBJ2-3
abundance: few
d_gene: -
CDR3aa: CSVELPGPDTQYF
CDR3nt: TGCAGCGTTGAACTTCCGGGACCAGATACGCAGTATTTT

v_gene: TRBV4-2
j_gene: TRBJ2-1
abundance: -
d_gene: TRBD2
CDR3aa: CASSQEWQREWDEQFF
CDR3nt: TGTGCCAGCAGCCAAGAATGGCAGCGGGAGTGGGATGAGCAGTTCTTC

v_gene: TRBV5-1
j_gene: TRBJ1-4
abundance: -
d_gene: -
CDR3aa: CASSPGTDNEKLFF
CDR3nt: TGCGCCAGCAGCCCGGGCACAGATAATGAAAAACTGTTTTTT

v_gene: TRBV6-1
j_gene: TRBJ2-3
abundance: -
d_gene: -
CDR3aa: CASSEYRDTDTQYF
CDR3nt: TGTGCCAGCAGTGAATACAGGGACACAGATACGCAGTATTTT

v_gene: TRBV7-2
j_gene: TRBJ2-3
abundance: -
d_gene: TRBD2
CDR3aa: CASSSWTSGRTDTQYF
CDR3nt: TGTGCCAGCAGCTCTTGGACTAGCGGTCGCACAGATACGCAGTATTTT

v_gene: TRBV4-3
j_gene: TRBJ2-1
abundance: -
d_gene: -
CDR3aa: CASSQDLLGGGAYNEQFF
CDR3nt: TGCGCCAGCAGCCAAGATCTCCTAGGGGGAGGGGCCTACAATGAGCAGTTCTTC

v_gene: TRBV28
j_gene: TRBJ2-2
abundance: -
d_gene: -
CDR3aa: CASHSDNTGELFF
CDR3nt: TGTGCCAGCCACTCGGACAACACCGGGGAGCTGTTTTTT

v_gene: TRBV5-1
j_gene: TRBJ2-2
abundance: few
d_gene: TRBD2
CDR3aa: CASTTSGSSGELFF
CDR3nt: TGCGCCAGCACAACTAGCGGGAGTAGCGGGGAGCTGTTTTTT